The T cell receptor (beta chain) under discussion was sequenced for a study of T cells after posttransplantation cyclophosphamide. Whole-study findings and limits: Later blood repertoires were often dominated by clones from the donor CD8+ memory compartment. TRB clonality was highly associated with recipient CMV seropositivity and reactivation. Blood and skin or GI T cell repertoires showed limited TRB overlap.

Data came from immunoSEQ multiplex PCR; TCRdb stores just in-frame clones and leaves some out. The top ten hold roughly 6.2% of the sample, which has tens of thousands of clones, roughly 88% seen once. V lost 5 bases to trimming and J lost 3 bases, with 15 bases between them. CDR1 KGHSH and CDR2 LQKENI come from the germline V gene. The CDR3 is 15 residues long. Concerning this clone itself: Antigen: not known.

This receptor was taken from a woman aged 55-69 years with a blood cancer, CMV-positive, and with a related stem cell donor. The V gene is TRBV18, the J gene TRBJ2-3, with D maybe TRBD2 (6 bases). The sample was PBMCs. CDR3 nucleotide sequence: TGTGCCAGCTCAACCGGGCTAGCGAGAACAGATACGCAGTATTTT. Encoded protein: CASSTGLARTDTQYF.